The T cell receptor beta chain described here comes from a study of cytomegalovirus exposure and HLA in healthy donors (dated by TCRdb to about 2017). In terms of the full investigation: An earlier analysis of roughly 610 of the donors reported approximately 300 Gb of sequence data and approximately 120 million unique TCR beta sequences obtained from roughly 180 million T cells. A later genetic analysis used genome-wide SNP genotypes for about 60% of the roughly 700 donors, treating that subset as a discovery cohort. High-throughput TCR immunosequencing, statistical association of individual TCRs with disease status, and machine learning were combined to predict cytomegalovirus infection status. The study used immunosequencing to profile the T cell repertoires of several hundred subjects and linked those repertoires to cytomegalovirus serostatus. Among the roughly 430 genotyped donors, approximately 81% belonged to the genetic ancestry cluster associated with self-reported Caucasian donors. Approximately 310 gigabases of sequencing data and approximately 80 million unique TCR sequences were included in an early release covering over 600 HLA-typed donors. HLA typing covered class I and class II loci at four-digit resolution. Because of strong linkage in the cohort, 4 to 6 DR-DQ haplotypes were treated as single units for association and clustering. The study aimed to test whether cataloging public T cell receptors could reveal signatures of past pathogen exposure. A separate validation cohort of about 110 different subjects was used in addition to the roughly 670-subject first cohort. In an earlier analysis of 500 to 650 of the donors, high-throughput TCR beta sequencing was used to judge whether each TCR beta V gene segment behaved as functional or pseudogenic. Every discovery cohort repertoire had been produced on one sequencing platform. In a later analysis, previously published TCR beta repertoires from several hundred donors were re-analyzed and high-resolution HLA genotyping was added so that TCR occurrence patterns could be studied. Alongside the repertoire data, information on donor age, sex, ethnicity and CMV serostatus was compiled. In the later analysis, no new phenotypic data were used to find candidate immune exposures; instead, reliance was placed on TCR beta sequences and their occurrence across donors. The number of typed donors differed by locus: 629-630 for A, B, C, DRB1 and DQB1; 500 to 550 for DQA1; some 610 for DPA1; and 450 to 480 for DPB1. On average, over 200,000 unique TCR beta nucleotide sequences were sequenced per donor among 300 to 500 genotyped donors of the cohort, with roughly a sixth of those sequences being non-productive.

In total, just over 650 healthy bone marrow donors made up the cohort. At the time of sampling, all cohort members were nominally healthy, though unrecorded immune exposures were likely present. The donor was CMV seronegative and was included in the group of 352 seronegative cohort members. A peripheral blood sample was provided by each donor, and peripheral blood mononuclear cells were used for TCR beta sequencing. The Qiagen DNeasy Blood Extraction Kit was used to extract genomic DNA from the blood cell samples. Libraries were made using the immunoSEQ multiplex PCR assay. A mixture of 60 forward primers for TCR Vbeta segments and 13 reverse primers for TCR Jbeta segments was used in the multiplex PCR. The CDR3 region of rearranged TCR beta genes was amplified from genomic DNA by a multiplex PCR assay. The Illumina HiSeq System was used to sequence the amplified TCR beta libraries as 87-base-pair reads. In the original analysis: Across the 666 repertoires, a later analysis counted 80 million or so unique TCR beta chains, roughly 11 million of which were shared by at least two donors. To remove PCR and sequencing errors, raw reads were error-corrected and collapsed into unique sequences using a nearest-neighbor algorithm that merged closely related sequences. V, D and J gene segments were assigned by aligning CDR3 sequences to IMGT reference sequences. For a sequence to be retained, a match of at least six nucleotides to both a V gene segment and a J gene segment was required. A rearrangement was called productive if the CDR3 had no stop codons and remained in frame with V and J, and every other rearrangement was called non-productive. Following IMGT convention, CDR3 was defined as the stretch from the second conserved V-encoded cysteine to the conserved J-encoded phenylalanine. In an earlier analysis of more than 550 of the donors, sequences lacking an unambiguous match to a single V gene segment were excluded. An earlier analysis of under 750 of the donors called V segments functional above 56.7% productive rearrangements and segregating when the between-donor standard deviation exceeded 5%. A statistical classification framework was developed to diagnose cytomegalovirus status using the catalog of TCR beta chain sequences. V and J gene assignment, in a later analysis, came from comparing TCR nucleotide sequences with IMGT/GENE-DB human TR gene sequences. A later analysis assigned CDR3 sequences and most-parsimonious VDJ recombination scenarios with the TCRdist pipeline. In a later analysis, each TCR beta chain was defined by its CDR3 amino acid sequence together with its V-gene family, and reads without a unique V-gene family were excluded. As a way to deal with suspected cross-contamination and a sequencing artifact, a later analysis dropped 450 to 600 nucleotide sequences that were highly shared and had low generation probability. A later analysis calculated a clonal expansion index for each public chain from normalized within-repertoire ranks of inferred template counts. In a later analysis, generation probabilities were computed using a VDJ recombination model fitted to out-of-frame rearrangements, and the results were checked against IGoR. Hypergeometric tests were used in a later analysis to score TCR-TCR, TCR-HLA and TCR-CMV co-occurrence, with a repertoire-size bias correction applied to the TCR pairs. In a later analysis, false discovery rates were estimated by permuting HLA or CMV assignments 20 times. In a later analysis, co-occurring TCRs were grouped with DBSCAN, and TCRdist sequence similarity was added when clustering was performed within HLA-allele-positive subsets. Co-occurrence clustering excluded repertoires with fewer than 30,000 or more than 120,000 public chains, plus five with anomalous nucleotide sharing. In its TCRdb copy, this immuneACCESS table keeps in-frame sequences only and misses some clones. Where compared with another copy, unresolved V genes explain less than half of these, and the others have no known cause. V and J calls plus clone size are reproduced from that table; the DNA served to infer D and trimming. This sample is represented by 150,000 or so clones; roughly 73% of them were singletons. More than 2.5% of the sample rests with the top ten.

As to this clone: Its antigen target is currently unknown. One base away there is no much larger clone; base qualities are not given.

V is trimmed back by 7 bases and J by 6 bases, and the junction contains 14 bases that no gene match accounts for. Its CDR3 holds 16 amino acids, cysteine through phenylalanine. Kept here is only the CDR3 DNA, which spans 48 bases and is read in frame from base 1. CDR1 and CDR2, per the germline V gene, are SNHLY and FYNNEI. Study-wide conclusions, independent of this receptor: Cytomegalovirus status was reported to be diagnosed by the classifier with high specificity and sensitivity in both the original and validation cohorts. Because HLA typing was missing for some donors at each locus, association tests included only the typed subset. According to a later genetic analysis, donors in an Asian-associated ancestry cluster had fewer N-insertions in productive TCRs than the approximately 650-donor mean. Some IMGT-functional V segments, including TRBV6-2 and TRBV6-3, could not be told apart with the 87-base-pair reads, so those segments were excluded. The earlier analysis of 587 of the donors excluded roughly 16 rarely observed V segments, including chromosome 9 orphons, because counts were too low. For the cohort, immune exposure information was limited to CMV serostatus. Linkage disequilibrium might explain the correlated functional status among segregating V segments, but an unknown experimental factor could not be excluded. A further reported finding was that TCR beta sequences accurately predicted the HLA-A and HLA-B alleles for most subjects in the first cohort. V-gene and J-gene trimming of TCR beta chains was associated with a missense DCLRE1C variant in a later genetic analysis, and the association was replicated in an independent cohort. According to a later analysis, parvovirus B19, influenza, CMV and Epstein-Barr virus appeared linked to several top co-occurrence clusters. In an earlier analysis of about 550 of the donors, most TCR beta V segments were observed in productive rearrangements about 87% or about 30% of the time, broadly matching IMGT annotations. In a later analysis, the rate of TCR association differed among HLA loci, with DRB1 alleles having the most associated TCRs and HLA-C alleles having the fewest. Sequencing depth was assumed to be roughly uniform across donors in the presence/absence analyses, though that assumption may not hold. In vitro tests confirmed that a few of the cytomegalovirus-associated TCR beta chains recognize cytomegalovirus antigens. A cluster of highly shared sequence variants was judged likely to represent a technical artifact of the sequencing pipeline. Compared with equally common non-associated chains, HLA-associated TCR beta chains in a later analysis were more clonally expanded and had lower generation probabilities. In the study, 150 to 200 TCR beta chains were listed as associated with cytomegalovirus. Assigning TCR associations to individual alleles was difficult when HLA alleles, especially DR and DQ, strongly co-occurred. In a later analysis, 15,000 to 20,000 TCR beta sequences were associated with specific HLA alleles at a false discovery rate of 0.05. A later analysis found that most CMV-associated TCR beta chains appeared HLA-restricted, with HLA associations seemingly driven largely by CMV exposure. It was suggested by the authors that the approach could potentially be generalized to other disease states and immunological phenotypes. The cohort was sequenced for TCR beta chains only, and without alpha or paired-chain data the features that could be detected were limited. While some public TCRs were present in many individuals, most TCR sequences turned up only very rarely across donors.

The sample consisted of PBMCs. The sequence was collected from a man aged 40-55 years in good health and CMV-seronegative. The sequence is built from TRBV2 and TRBJ2-1, and TRBD1 matches 8 of the central bases. The base sequence is TGTGCCAGCATACCCAGGGGGCGCGAATCTAGCAATGAGCAGTTCTTC. This yields the protein CASIPRGRESSNEQFF.